A selection of T cell receptor beta chains follows, all from one sample in a study of early T cells in non-severe SARS-CoV-2 infection. TCRdb re-called the 5' RACE reads with MiXCR, one entry per CDR3 protein. There are about 70,000 distinct CDR3 sequences in the sample; 10% to 12% occur only once, and around 5% lies in the top ten. Sequencing used whole blood. These receptors were collected from an adult who was a healthcare worker with PCR-confirmed SARS-CoV-2 infection or an uninfected control (not recorded which). CDR3s leave out the opening cysteine and the closing phenylalanine or tryptophan.

>TRBV4-3|TRBJ2-7
ASSQDGAGDRGYEQY
>TRBV6-5|TRBJ2-5
ASSLDGGKETQY
>TRBV5-4|TRBJ1-5
ASLRRHSNQPQH
>TRBV27|TRBJ1-4
ASRPFGTGNEKLF
>TRBV7-2|TRBJ1-1
ASSLVGHLNTEAF
>TRBV2|TRBJ2-7
ASSGLGGWGDEQY
>TRBV30|TRBJ1-5
AWDREDQPQH
>TRBV7-6|TRBJ2-1
ASSRGGVNEQF
>TRBV9|TRBJ2-7
ASSVAASYEQY
>TRBV5-4|TRBJ2-5
ASSQRDFRRETQY
>TRBV29-1|TRBJ2-3
SVEGPTGSTDTQY
>TRBV7-7|TRBJ2-5
ASSAEGETQY
>TRBV10-3|TRBJ2-1
AISGREFSYNEQF
>TRBV27|TRBJ1-1
ASSLVGDTEAF
>TRBV30|TRBJ2-5
AWNQRGKETQY
>TRBV24-1|TRBJ2-1
ATSDFRGGNNEQF
>TRBV20-1|TRBJ1-2
SAREPANYGYT
>TRBV10-3|TRBJ2-1
AISPGTSDYNEQF
>TRBV6-5|TRBJ2-5
ASHRGGSGAETQY
>TRBV12-3/TRBV12-4|TRBJ1-2
ASSLGASVYGYT
>TRBV5-6|TRBJ2-7
ASSLSVGSYEQY
>TRBV14|TRBJ2-3
ASTPLTSGGITDTQY
>TRBV19|TRBJ1-5
ASSEPGGSNQPQH
>TRBV12-3/TRBV12-4|TRBJ1-4
ASRATGDNEKLF
>TRBV7-8|TRBJ2-7
ASSSGGGTPDEQY
>TRBV5-4|TRBJ1-1
ASSSGVHMNTEAF
>TRBV28|TRBJ1-1
ATKWTGRAENTEAF
>TRBV6-6|TRBJ1-6
ASSYSGGDYPLH